These 25 T cell receptor beta chains share one sample of origin, sequenced in a study of T cells in Graves' hyperthyroidism and ophthalmopathy. TCR beta CDR3 sequences were amplified from RNA transcripts. RT-PCR in the first round (using the HTBI primer set) targeted the TCR CDR3. TCRdb recomputed calls from the multiplex PCR reads with MiXCR, one row per CDR3 protein. The sample consists of around 800,000 distinct CDR3 sequences, about 38% of them appearing once. The sample taken for sequencing was blood. These receptors all come from a man aged 18-30 years with Graves' hyperthyroidism.

The rearrangement uses TRBV5-1 and TRBJ2-7; the D is unclear. V dropped 4 bases and J dropped 3 bases, with 14 bases sitting between them. Germline V lookup: CDR1 SGHRS, CDR2 YFSETQ. The CDR3 runs to 14 residues. The DNA for the CDR3 is TGCGCCAGCAGCCGGGTAATTGGAGTCTACGAGCAGTACTTC. Residues: CASSRVIGVYEQYF.

In this sample, this clonotype turned up many times. The rearrangement uses TRBV7-2 and TRBJ1-4, with TRBD1 identical over 7 bases. The V and J ends lost 5 bases and 7 bases, in that order; junction bases with no gene match: 7. This CDR3 is 14 amino acids long. Germline assignment: CDR1 SGHTA and CDR2 FQGNSA. DNA of the CDR3: TGTGCCAGCAGCCCTTCAGGGGGTGGTGAAAAACTGTTTTTT. This encodes CASSPSGGGEKLFF.

This chain connects TRBV7-9 to TRBJ2-3, with D unresolved. Germline V CDR1 and CDR2: SEHNR, FQNEAQ (reference sequence). The CDR3 covers 16 residues. V was pared by 1 base and J by 2 bases, with 13 bases between. This CDR3 reads CASSLDQPTDTDTQYF. The CDR3 DNA is TGTGCCAGCAGCTTAGACCAACCCACCGACACAGATACGCAGTATTTT.

The J gene is TRBJ2-7, the V gene TRBV2, with D maybe TRBD1 (6 bases). The germline V gene encodes CDR1 SNHLY and CDR2 FYNNEI. V shed 6 bases and J shed 3 bases, with 21 bases lying between them. CDR3 size: 16 residues. Here the CDR3 reads CASSSLTGLYGYEQYF. Written as DNA, the CDR3 is TGTGCCAGCAGCTCTTTGACAGGCCTCTATGGCTACGAGCAGTACTTC.

The chain links TRBV29-1 to TRBJ1-2; D gene uncertain. Germline CDR1 reads SQVTM; CDR2 reads ANQGSEA. The CDR3 runs 15 residues. V lost 3 bases and J lost 5, with 19 bases in between. The DNA for the CDR3 is TGCAGCGTTGATCTCGGGGAAACCGACCTGTATGGCTACACCTTC. Translated, it gives CSVDLGETDLYGYTF.

As for this clonotype: Compared with germline, one end of the junction differs, possibly owing to a read error. The gene calls are TRBV7-3 and TRBJ2-6; perhaps D is TRBD1 or TRBD2 (5 bases each). This CDR3 region has 17 residues. Germline V lookup: CDR1 SGHTA, CDR2 FQGTGA. CDR3 region: CASSQVMVRDGANVLTF. CDR3 nucleotide sequence: TGCGCCAGCAGCCAAGTTATGGTCAGGGACGGGGCCAACGTCCTGACTTTC.

In regard to this clonotype: This may be a read error, as it is one base from a much larger clone. CDR3 residues: CAGSPRPDEKLFF. Here the CDR3 DNA reads TGTGCCGGCAGCCCCAGGCCAGACGAAAAACTGTTTTTT. V gene TRBV11-1 combines with J gene TRBJ1-4; D not certain. Germline V gives CDR1 SGHAT, CDR2 FQDESV (reference sequence). This CDR3 region has 13 residues.

This chain links TRBV10-1 with TRBJ2-5; 10 nucleotides agree with TRBD1. The V and J ends lost 10 bases and 6 bases, in that order; junction bases with no gene match: 8. Germline CDR1 reads WNHNN; CDR2 reads SYGVQD (reference sequence). CDR3 length: 13 amino acids. The CDR3 nucleotides are TGCGCCATCCCCGGGACAGGGGATCAGACCCAGTACTTC. Translation: CAIPGTGDQTQYF.

For this clonotype: A read error may explain this, as a much larger clone is one base away. The rearrangement links TRBV7-6 to TRBJ2-5, with 15 positions matching TRBD2. The length of the CDR3 is 15 residues. The germline CDR1 and CDR2 sequences are SGHVS and FNYEAQ. The CDR3 reads CATIGLAGGQEAQYF. The CDR3 DNA follows: TGTGCCACCATTGGACTAGCGGGAGGGCAAGAGGCCCAGTACTTC.

This clonotype was counted only a few times. The V and J genes are TRBV2 and TRBJ2-7; D is unclear. The CDR3 consists of 14 residues. Per germline, CDR1 SNHLY and CDR2 FYNNEI. Trimming pared 5 bases from V and 5 bases from J, leaving 16 bases between. CDR3 amino acids: CASSLSVKGHEQYF. CDR3 DNA sequence: TGTGCCAGCAGTTTATCGGTAAAGGGCCACGAGCAGTACTTC.

CDR3 residues: CASSAQGDHQPQHF. The CDR3 bases are TGTGCCAGCAGTGCACAGGGGGATCATCAGCCCCAGCATTTT. The chain carries TRBV6-1 and TRBJ1-5; 8 nucleotides match TRBD1. Unmatched junction bases numbered 4, after V lost 4 bases and J lost 5 bases. Per the germline V gene, CDR1 is MNHNS and CDR2 is SASEGT. There are 14 residues in the CDR3.

This sequence joins TRBV29-1 and TRBJ2-7, with D unresolved. There are 12 residues in the CDR3. Trimming shortened V by 4 bases and J by 3 bases, and 10 bases separated the two germline ends. Germline assignment: CDR1 SQVTM and CDR2 ANQGSEA. CDR3 sequence: CSVGVGGYEQYF. In nucleotides, the CDR3 is TGCAGCGTTGGCGTTGGCGGCTACGAGCAGTACTTC.

J is TRBJ2-7 and V is TRBV5-4; D remains unclear. Between the trimmed V and J ends, which lost 10 bases and 1 base, there was a span of 15 bases. The CDR3 has 13 residues. Germline loops: CDR1 SGHNT, CDR2 YYREEE (reference sequence). The CDR3 reads CAWRSDQSYEQYF. CDR3 coding DNA: TGTGCCTGGAGAAGCGACCAGTCCTACGAGCAGTACTTC.

This clonotype has a handful of counts. V gene TRBV5-1 combines with J gene TRBJ2-5, with D maybe TRBD2 (6 bases). Deletions cut 4 bases from V and 5 bases from J, with 15 bases between. The CDR3 is made up of 14 amino acids. CDR1 is SGHRS and CDR2 is YFSETQ in the germline V gene. CDR3 loop: CASSPRRGRETQYF. The CDR3 region has the DNA TGCGCCAGCAGCCCCCGGAGGGGACGGGAGACCCAGTACTTC.

There are many counts of this clonotype. J is TRBJ2-7 and V is TRBV20-1; D possibly corresponds to TRBD2 (5 bases). Per the germline V gene, CDR1 is DFQATT and CDR2 is SNEGSKA (reference sequence). The CDR3 is 12 residues long. Trimming pared 5 bases from V and 3 bases from J, leaving 11 bases between. DNA for the CDR3: TGCAGTGCTGGTCGGGGAAGCTACGAGCAGTACTTC. This gives the protein CSAGRGSYEQYF.

This chain joins TRBV24-1 and TRBJ1-2; TRBD1 is a possible D gene (6 bases). The CDR3 spans 16 residues. V lost 5 bases and J 5 bases, leaving 20 bases between the germline ends. The V gene's germline CDR1 is KGHDR and CDR2 SFDVKD. CDR3 sequence: CATSAPDSAQEYGYTF. The CDR3 nucleotides read TGTGCCACCAGTGCCCCGGACAGCGCCCAGGAGTATGGCTACACCTTC.

This clonotype occurred many times. This chain connects TRBV29-1 to TRBJ2-5; 7 positions match TRBD2. This CDR3 is built from 14 residues. V lost 0 bases to trimming and J lost 6 bases; unmatched junction nucleotides: 7. Per germline, CDR1 SQVTM and CDR2 ANQGSEA. In DNA form, the CDR3 reads TGCAGCGTTGAAGACAGACTAGCTCGAAAGACCCAGTACTTC. This codes for CSVEDRLARKTQYF.

In its sample, this clonotype was seen a few times. The CDR3 DNA reads TGTGCCAGCAGCTTTCTAGCGGGGGGGAGCTCCTACGAGCAGTACTTC. Protein sequence: CASSFLAGGSSYEQYF. The chain joins TRBV7-9 to TRBJ2-7; the match to TRBD2 covers 12 bases. This CDR3 is 16 amino acids long. The germline V gene has CDR1 SEHNR and CDR2 FQNEAQ (reference sequence). The trim removed 3 bases at V and 0 bases at J, leaving 3 bases unmatched.

The chain has TRBV5-6 and TRBJ2-7; 7 bases map to TRBD2. Germline trimming cut 2 bases from V and 0 bases from J; bases unmatched to any gene: 5. The CDR3 runs 15 residues. Germline CDR1 reads SGHDT; CDR2 reads YYEEEE. The CDR3 here is CASSLGDYLSYEQYF. CDR3 in DNA: TGTGCCAGCAGCTTAGGGGACTACCTCTCCTACGAGCAGTACTTC.

In regard to this clonotype: At one end the junction does not follow the germline gene, possibly because of a read error. This sequence joins TRBV7-9 and TRBJ1-1; TRBD1 aligns across 8 bases. This CDR3 spans 13 amino acids. In germline, CDR1 is SEHNR, CDR2 FQNEAQ (reference sequence). CDR3 amino acids: CTSSLDRVTEAFF. The CDR3 DNA follows: TGTACCAGCAGCCTGGACAGGGTGACTGAAGCTTTCTTT.

The J gene is TRBJ1-1, the V gene TRBV6-5; 10 bases are a match to TRBD1. The CDR3 is 15 residues long. Germline V lookup: CDR1 MNHEY, CDR2 SVGAGI. With 5 bases clipped from V and 0 bases from J, the junction kept 3 bases outside the gene matches. The CDR3 sequence is CASSDRGRMNTEAFF. In DNA, the CDR3 is TGTGCCAGCAGTGACAGGGGGCGCATGAACACTGAAGCTTTCTTT.

This clonotype has more than one count but fewer than ten. CDR3 loop: CASSQPGRDEQYF. Written as DNA, the CDR3 is TGCGCCAGCAGCCAACCCGGACGCGACGAGCAGTACTTC. The J gene is TRBJ2-7, the V gene TRBV4-1; no clear D gene. Germline CDR1 and CDR2: MGHRA and YSYEKL. The CDR3 extends over 13 amino acids. V dropped 2 bases and J dropped 5 bases, with 10 bases sitting between them.

This clonotype was seen at least ten times. V is TRBV6-6 and J is TRBJ1-2; D is uncertain. Germline V gives CDR1 MNHNY, CDR2 SVGAGI (reference sequence). The CDR3 has 14 residues. The V end was cut by 4 bases, the J end by 1 base, with 10 bases between. CDR3 DNA sequence: TGTGCCAGCAGTTCCTCCGGGCTTAACTATGGCTACACCTTC. It is translated as CASSSSGLNYGYTF.

This clonotype occurred once. The chain combines TRBV4-1 with TRBJ2-2; 11 bases line up with TRBD1. This CDR3 region has 17 residues. Germline CDR1 reads MGHRA; CDR2 reads YSYEKL. The trim removed 2 bases at V and 4 bases at J, leaving 6 bases unmatched. DNA for the CDR3: TGCGCCAGCAGCCAATCTGGACAGGGGGCTGGCACCGGGGAGCTGTTTTTT. This gives the protein CASSQSGQGAGTGELFF.

V and J are TRBV7-8 and TRBJ1-2, with TRBD1 matching over 7 bases. The germline gives CDR1 SGHVS, CDR2 FQNEAQ. The CDR3 runs 13 residues. J gave up 4 bases and V 11 bases, and 10 bases lay outside the gene matches. The CDR3 loop is CAGGQENSYGYTF. The CDR3 nucleotides read TGTGCCGGAGGACAGGAGAATAGCTATGGCTACACCTTC.